This passage covers 30 T cell receptor beta chains from one sample sequenced in a study of control samples from healthy donors and cancer patients. The repertoire was sequenced with immunoSEQ multiplex PCR; TCRdb's copy has only in-frame clones and lacks some. The sample holds 85,000 to 90,000 clones, roughly 84% seen once. The sequencing input was blood. All receptors come from a woman aged 40 to 50 in good health.

The sample holds one count of this clone. The rearrangement uses TRBV5-4 and TRBJ2-1; 8 nucleotides align to TRBD2. Trimming removed 3 bases from V and 10 bases from J; junction bases left unmatched: 9. Germline values: CDR1 SGHNT, CDR2 YYREEE (reference sequence). The CDR3 is made up of 14 amino acids. In nucleotides, the CDR3 is TGTGCCAGCAGCTGGAACGGGGGGGTTAAGGAGCAGTTCTTC. Amino acids: CASSWNGGVKEQFF.

Concerning this clone: An end of the junction differs from the germline gene, which may be a read error. The chain uses TRBV30 and TRBJ2-7; D possibly corresponds to TRBD2 (5 bases). The CDR3 runs 12 residues. Per germline, CDR1 GTSNPN and CDR2 SVGIG (reference sequence). The CDR3 DNA sequence: TGTGCCTGGAGTCCCGGACTGTCTCGTTTGCACTTC. This translates into CAWSPGLSRLHF.

The chain has TRBV5-1 and TRBJ2-5; 11 nucleotides align to TRBD1. Losses at the gene ends were 4 bases for V and 4 bases for J; bases not matched to a gene: 6. The CDR3 extends over 15 amino acids. CDR1 is SGHRS, CDR2 YFSETQ, per germline. The CDR3 here is CASSPGQGGPETQYF. CDR3 sequence (DNA): TGCGCCAGCAGCCCGGGACAGGGGGGACCAGAGACCCAGTACTTC.

This chain connects TRBV6-1 to TRBJ1-1, with 7 bases fitting TRBD1. Trimming took 1 base from V and 4 from J; bases not matched to a gene: 3. There are 14 residues in the CDR3. Germline CDR1 MNHNS, CDR2 SASEGT. The CDR3 reads CASSEEGTATEAFF. The CDR3 coding sequence is TGTGCCAGCAGTGAAGAAGGGACAGCCACTGAAGCTTTCTTT.

This clone was observed once. This chain connects TRBV4-3 to TRBJ2-7; D may match TRBD1 or TRBD2 (6 bases each). Germline assignment: CDR1 LGHNA and CDR2 YSLEER. This CDR3 region has 18 residues. V shed 0 bases and J shed 0 bases, with 18 bases lying between them. CDR3 in amino acids: CASSQDLFTGATSYEQYF. The CDR3 region has the DNA TGCGCCAGCAGCCAAGATCTATTTACGGGGGCTACCTCCTACGAGCAGTACTTC.

The gene calls are TRBV29-1 and TRBJ1-2; 9 positions agree with TRBD1. Trimming at V came to 4 bases and at J to 1 base, leaving 4 bases not matched to a gene. Germline V CDR1 and CDR2: SQVTM, ANQGSEA. The CDR3 is 14 residues long. The CDR3 DNA follows: TGCAGCGTTGTAGGGGACAGGGTTAACTATGGCTACACCTTC. It yields the protein CSVVGDRVNYGYTF.

This clone is a singleton in its sample. This chain connects TRBV10-3 to TRBJ1-1; tentatively, D is TRBD1 (6 bases). Trimming removed 7 bases from V and 2 bases from J, with 23 bases in between. Germline V gene sequence: CDR1 ENHRY, CDR2 SYGVKD. This CDR3 contains 17 residues. The CDR3 DNA reads TGTGCCATCAAGAAGGGGGGCGGACGTGCGGATAACACTGAAGCTTTCTTT. Its protein product is CAIKKGGGRADNTEAFF.

The V call is TRBV24-1, the J call TRBJ2-1, with a possible D match to TRBD1 (6 bases). Deletions cut 2 bases from V and 0 bases from J, with 10 bases between. Germline CDR1 KGHDR, CDR2 SFDVKD. This CDR3 comprises 16 residues. As DNA, the CDR3 is TGTGCCACCAGTGATTCGACAGGCCGCTCCTACAATGAGCAGTTCTTC. It encodes CATSDSTGRSYNEQFF.

The chain joins TRBV19 to TRBJ2-1; D perhaps matches TRBD1 (5 bases). The CDR3 sequence is 13 residues long. Trimming left V 5 bases short and J 6 bases short, with 11 bases between. Germline CDR1 reads LNHDA; CDR2 reads SQIVND (reference sequence). This CDR3 reads CASSEQGLNEQFF. The CDR3 DNA reads TGTGCCAGTAGTGAGCAGGGCCTCAATGAGCAGTTCTTC.

This rearrangement joins TRBV3-1 (or the pseudogene TRBV3-2) to TRBJ2-7; a possible D gene is TRBD2 (6 bases). Trimming left V 0 bases short and J 0 bases short, with 6 bases between. The V gene's germline CDR1 is LGHDT and CDR2 YNNKEL (reference sequence). This CDR3 has 14 amino acids. CDR3 in DNA: TGTGCCAGCAGCCAAGAGGGGGGCTCCTACGAGCAGTACTTC. Protein sequence: CASSQEGGSYEQYF.

V gene TRBV9 combines with J gene TRBJ2-2; D gene ambiguous. Germline V gene sequence: CDR1 SGDLS, CDR2 YYNGEE. V lost 0 bases, J lost 1 base, and 4 bases lay in between. This CDR3 is built from 14 residues. CDR3 in amino acids: CASSVVGNTGELFF. The CDR3 nucleotides are TGTGCCAGCAGCGTAGTGGGGAACACCGGGGAGCTGTTTTTT. Supplemented by reference TRBV9 and TRBJ2-2, the full variable domain reads DSGVTQTPKHLITATGQRVTLRCSPRSGDLSVYWYQQSLDQGLQFLIQYYNGEERAKGNILERFSAQQFPDLHSELNLSSLELGDSALYFCASSVVGNTGELFFGEGSRLTVL.

The chain couples TRBV7-2 to TRBJ1-1, with 10 positions matching TRBD1. Trimming cost V 0 bases and J 6 bases; bases outside gene matches: 4. The germline V gene has CDR1 SGHTA and CDR2 FQGNSA. The CDR3 extends over 15 amino acids. The CDR3 DNA reads TGTGCCAGCAGCTTAGCGTCCGGGACAGGGGCTGAAGCTTTCTTT. It is translated as CASSLASGTGAEAFF.

The DNA for the CDR3 is TGTGCCAGCAGCCAAGATTGGGAAGAGACCCAGTACTTC. Its translation: CASSQDWEETQYF. The J gene is TRBJ2-5, the V gene TRBV3-1 (or the pseudogene TRBV3-2); no firm D call. The CDR3 runs 13 residues. Germline assignment: CDR1 LGHDT and CDR2 YNNKEL (reference sequence). The V gene lost 0 bases and the J gene lost 3 bases, with 5 bases spanning the gap.

The chain carries TRBV29-1 and TRBJ1-2; 12 nucleotides match TRBD1. The CDR3 spans 15 residues. V lost 7 bases to trimming and J lost 2 bases; unmatched junction nucleotides: 8. The germline V gene encodes CDR1 SQVTM and CDR2 ANQGSEA. The CDR3 sequence is CSASPGQGANYGYTF. Here the CDR3 DNA reads TGCAGCGCCTCACCGGGACAGGGGGCGAACTATGGCTACACCTTC. Variable domain in full (rest from reference TRBV29-1 and TRBJ1-2): SAVISQKPSRDICQRGTSLTIQCQVDSQVTMMFWYRQQPGQSLTLIATANQGSEATYESGFVIDKFPISRPNLTFSTLTVSNMSPEDSSIYLCSASPGQGANYGYTFGSGTRLTVV.

The gene calls are TRBV6-1 and TRBJ2-5, with D possibly being TRBD2 (5 bases). CDR1 is MNHNS and CDR2 is SASEGT in the germline V gene. This CDR3 comprises 17 residues. The germline V and J ends were trimmed by 1 base and 9 bases, with 24 bases remaining between them. CDR3 sequence (DNA): TGTGCCAGCAGTGAAGGGTGGGAGACGGATCTCTCGGGTCCCCAGTACTTC. Translating it yields CASSEGWETDLSGPQYF.

CDR3 sequence: CSAGVNYGYTF. The CDR3, as DNA: TGCAGTGCTGGGGTTAACTATGGCTACACCTTC. The chain couples TRBV20-1 to TRBJ1-2; D unclear. The CDR3 contains 11 residues. Germline CDR1 is DFQATT and CDR2 is SNEGSKA (reference sequence). Trimming removed 5 bases at V and 1 base at J, with 5 bases between.

The rearrangement links TRBV5-1 to TRBJ1-2, with D unresolved. V dropped 4 bases and J dropped 6 bases, with 19 bases sitting between them. Germline V gene lookup returns CDR1 SGHRS and CDR2 YFSETQ. This CDR3 contains 15 residues. The DNA for the CDR3 is TGCGCCAGCAGCATAAAACCCTCCGAGGGTCATGGCTACACCTTC. It codes for CASSIKPSEGHGYTF.

This rearrangement joins TRBV9 to TRBJ1-6; D ambiguous. The length of the CDR3 is 12 residues. The V gene lost 0 bases and the J gene lost 13 bases, with 8 bases spanning the gap. Germline CDR1 SGDLS, CDR2 YYNGEE. This CDR3 reads CASSVEAGPLHF. The CDR3, as DNA: TGTGCCAGCAGCGTAGAGGCTGGGCCCCTCCACTTT.

The chain carries TRBV28 and TRBJ1-1, with D perhaps matching TRBD1 (6 bases). Germline V CDR1 and CDR2: MDHEN, SYDVKM. The CDR3 loop spans 14 amino acids. V was pared by 6 bases and J by 1 base, with 12 bases between. Here the CDR3 reads CASRRTGQNTEAFF. In DNA form, the CDR3 reads TGTGCCAGCAGGCGGACGGGACAGAACACTGAAGCTTTCTTT. Using reference TRBV28 and TRBJ1-1 for the parts outside the CDR3, the full variable domain is DVKVTQSSRYLVKRTGEKVFLECVQDMDHENMFWYRQDPGLGLRLIYFSYDVKMKEKGDIPEGYSVSREKKERFSLILESASTNQTSMYLCASRRTGQNTEAFFGQGTRLTVV.

The rearrangement uses TRBV3-1 (or the pseudogene TRBV3-2) and TRBJ1-5, with D unresolved. CDR1 and CDR2 (germline): LGHDT, YNNKEL (reference sequence). V lost 3 bases to trimming and J lost 2 bases, with 5 bases between them. The CDR3 is 13 residues long. The chain's CDR3 is CASSHGGNQPQHF. DNA for the CDR3: TGTGCCAGCAGCCACGGGGGCAATCAGCCCCAGCATTTT.

This clone was picked up one time. The rearrangement joins TRBV6-4 to TRBJ1-1; no clear D. Germline CDR1 reads MRHNA; CDR2 reads SNTAGT. V dropped 2 bases and J dropped 4 bases, with 8 bases sitting between them. CDR3 length: 13 residues. The CDR3 loop reads CASSDGFRTEAFF. Here the CDR3 DNA reads TGTGCCAGCAGTGACGGATTCCGCACTGAAGCTTTCTTT.

This chain connects TRBV11-2 to TRBJ1-1; 9 nucleotides align to TRBD1. The CDR3 is 18 residues long. Germline V gives CDR1 SGHAT, CDR2 FQNNGV. V was pared by 3 bases and J by 4 bases, with 15 bases of the junction left unmatched. The CDR3: CASSFPGQGSPCATEAFF. CDR3 coding DNA: TGTGCCAGCAGCTTCCCCGGACAGGGGAGCCCATGTGCCACTGAAGCTTTCTTT. The whole variable domain, filled in from reference TRBV11-2 and TRBJ1-1, reads EAGVAQSPRYKIIEKRQSVAFWCNPISGHATLYWYQQILGQGPKLLIQFQNNGVVDDSQLPKDRFSAERLKGVDSTLKIQPAKLEDSAVYLCASSFPGQGSPCATEAFFGQGTRLTVV.

This clone was observed a handful of times. The V call is TRBV3-1 (or the pseudogene TRBV3-2), the J call TRBJ2-7; TRBD2 matches at 12 bases. The V and J ends lost 4 bases and 1 base, in that order; junction bases with no gene match: 5. The germline CDR1 and CDR2 sequences are LGHDT and YNNKEL (reference sequence). This CDR3 contains 16 residues. The CDR3: CASSLGLAGRSYEQYF. The DNA of the CDR3 is TGTGCCAGCAGCCTAGGACTAGCGGGGCGATCCTACGAGCAGTACTTC.

Here the CDR3 reads CASSPAVEAITEAFF. CDR3 DNA sequence: TGTGCCAGCAGCCCTGCCGTAGAAGCGATCACTGAAGCTTTCTTT. This chain links TRBV7-2 with TRBJ1-1; D not resolved. V dropped 5 bases and J dropped 4 bases, with 17 bases sitting between them. Germline-derived CDR1 and CDR2 are SGHTA and FQGNSA. This CDR3 is 15 amino acids long.

The rearrangement uses TRBV15 and TRBJ1-1, with D possibly being TRBD1 (5 bases). Trimming shortened V by 1 base and J by 3 bases, and 12 bases separated the two germline ends. Germline CDR1 reads LNHNV; CDR2 reads YYDKDF (reference sequence). CDR3 size: 15 residues. Here the CDR3 DNA reads TGTGCCACCAGCAGAGCCCAGGGAGGGTACACTGAAGCTTTCTTT. It codes for CATSRAQGGYTEAFF.

V usage is TRBV11-3 and J usage is TRBJ2-7, with 11 bases aligning to TRBD1. The CDR3 contains 14 residues. After removal of 4 bases from V and 6 bases from J, the junction contained 5 bases not matched to a gene. The V gene's germline CDR1 is SGHNT and CDR2 YENEEA. The CDR3 coding sequence is TGTGCCAGCAGCTCCGGGACAGGGGGGGCCGAGCAGTACTTC. Encoded protein: CASSSGTGGAEQYF.

The chain couples TRBV11-2 to TRBJ1-2; TRBD1 is a possible D gene (6 bases). Germline V gene data show CDR1 as SGHAT and CDR2 as FQNNGV. Trimming shortened V by 5 bases and J by 5 bases, and 18 bases separated the two germline ends. The CDR3 contains 15 residues. This chain's CDR3 is CASSGRQVGKYGYTF. The CDR3 DNA reads TGTGCCAGCAGCGGCAGACAGGTTGGCAAATATGGCTACACCTTC.

This rearrangement joins TRBV20-1 to TRBJ2-3; D assignment may be TRBD1 or TRBD2 (5 bases each). The germline V gene encodes CDR1 DFQATT and CDR2 SNEGSKA (reference sequence). V lost 3 bases, J lost 4 bases, and 14 bases lay in between. The CDR3 consists of 14 residues. CDR3 protein: CSASFGGGSDTQYF. CDR3 nucleotide sequence: TGCAGTGCTAGTTTCGGTGGGGGTTCAGATACGCAGTATTTT.

There are a few counts of this clone. The gene calls are TRBV29-1 and TRBJ1-2; D remains unclear. Trimming pared 4 bases from V and 3 bases from J, leaving 9 bases between. Germline assignment: CDR1 SQVTM and CDR2 ANQGSEA. This CDR3 region has 12 residues. The CDR3 protein is CSVVSGHYGYTF. In nucleotides, the CDR3 is TGCAGCGTTGTTTCCGGGCACTATGGCTACACCTTC.

The CDR3 loop is CASSQVARGTDTQYF. The DNA for the CDR3 is TGCGCCAGCAGCCAGGTAGCCCGGGGCACAGATACGCAGTATTTT. The V call is TRBV4-3, the J call TRBJ2-3; D call uncertain. V lost 3 bases and J lost 1, with 11 bases in between. The CDR3 has 15 amino acids. Germline CDR1 is LGHNA and CDR2 is YSLEER.